This passage covers 16 T cell receptor beta chains from one sample sequenced in a study of cytomegalovirus exposure and HLA in healthy donors. PCR was performed using 60 Vbeta and 13 Jbeta primers. Data came from immunoSEQ multiplex PCR; TCRdb stores just in-frame clones and leaves some out. The data show about 130,000 clones, with 84% seen just once and about 2.5% held by the top ten. The sample was PBMCs. The receptors here all came from a man aged 45-60 years in good health and CMV-seronegative.

V is TRBV5-6 and J is TRBJ1-3; D is undetermined. The V gene's germline CDR1 is SGHDT and CDR2 YYEEEE. Trimming removed 2 bases from V and 1 base from J, with 4 bases in between. The CDR3 sequence is 13 residues long. In nucleotides, the CDR3 is TGTGCCAGCAGCTTACTGTCTGGAAACACCATATATTTT. Amino acids: CASSLLSGNTIYF.

V and J are TRBV18 and TRBJ1-4; D is uncertain. The germline gives CDR1 KGHSH, CDR2 LQKENI. V was clipped by 3 bases and J by 5 bases, with 13 bases between them. The CDR3 contains 15 residues. The CDR3 DNA reads as TGTGCCAGCTCACCTTGGATCGGGGTAAATGAAAAACTGTTTTTT. As protein: CASSPWIGVNEKLFF.

The gene calls are TRBV10-3 and TRBJ1-1; D possibly corresponds to TRBD1 (6 bases). Deletions cut 3 bases from V and 1 base from J, with 18 bases between. The CDR3 loop spans 17 amino acids. CDR1 and CDR2 (germline): ENHRY, SYGVKD. CDR3 region: CAISDGIGGAGNTEAFF. The CDR3 DNA reads TGTGCCATCAGTGATGGTATTGGGGGGGCCGGGAACACTGAAGCTTTCTTT.

The gene calls are TRBV18 and TRBJ1-3, with TRBD1 matching over 7 bases. This CDR3 is 18 amino acids long. Germline V gene lookup returns CDR1 KGHSH and CDR2 LQKENI. The trim removed 2 bases at V and 3 bases at J, leaving 13 bases unmatched. The CDR3 spells CASSPITANRGSGNTIYF. CDR3 coding DNA: TGTGCCAGCTCACCAATAACAGCTAACAGGGGCAGTGGAAACACCATATATTTT.

V gene TRBV10-1 combines with J gene TRBJ1-3; D might be TRBD1 (6 bases). The germline CDR1 and CDR2 sequences are WNHNN and SYGVQD (reference sequence). CDR3 length: 14 residues. V was pared by 5 bases and J by 3 bases, with 11 bases between. CDR3 in DNA: TGCGCCAGCAGTCCGACAGGTGGTGGAAACACCATATATTTT. It encodes CASSPTGGGNTIYF.

The J gene is TRBJ1-1, the V gene TRBV19, with 9 positions matching TRBD1. V was clipped by 5 bases and J by 5 bases; unmatched bases: 9. Germline CDR1 LNHDA, CDR2 SQIVND (reference sequence). This CDR3 has 15 residues. DNA of the CDR3: TGTGCCAGTAGTCCGGGACAGGGCTTTTGGACTGAAGCTTTCTTT. Translated, it gives CASSPGQGFWTEAFF. Full variable domain (remainder filled in from reference TRBV19 and TRBJ1-1): DGGITQSPKYLFRKEGQNVTLSCEQNLNHDAMYWYRQDPGQGLRLIYYSQIVNDFQKGDIAEGYSVSREKKESFPLTVTSAQKNPTAFYLCASSPGQGFWTEAFFGQGTRLTVV.

The chain employs TRBV9 and TRBJ2-1, with 16 bases that match TRBD2. J lost 3 bases, V lost 3 bases, and 6 bases had no gene match. CDR3 length: 18 residues. The germline gives CDR1 SGDLS, CDR2 YYNGEE. Here the CDR3 DNA reads TGTGCCAGCAGCGATGGGACTAGCGGGGGGGGACACTACAATGAGCAGTTCTTC. Amino acids: CASSDGTSGGGHYNEQFF.

The chain uses TRBV4-1 and TRBJ1-2, with D possibly being TRBD1 (5 bases). The germline CDR1 and CDR2 sequences are MGHRA and YSYEKL. The CDR3 totals 14 residues. The ends were cut back, 0 bases at V and 7 bases at J, with 12 bases in the middle. The CDR3 nucleotides read TGCGCCAGCAGCCAAGATCTTTGGCAGGGTGGCTACACCTTC. Its protein is CASSQDLWQGGYTF.

The rearrangement links TRBV7-9 to TRBJ2-7; 7 bases align to TRBD2. Germline CDR1 SEHNR, CDR2 FQNEAQ (reference sequence). The CDR3 is 16 amino acids. V dropped 4 bases and J dropped 1; count of bases not matched to a gene: 10. The CDR3 spells CASSSPGRGASYEQYF. CDR3 bases: TGTGCCAGCAGCTCCCCGGGGAGGGGAGCATCCTACGAGCAGTACTTC.

The genes are TRBV4-1 and TRBJ2-7, with a possible D match to TRBD2 (6 bases). Trimming left V 2 bases short and J 7 bases short, with 21 bases between. CDR3 size: 16 residues. Germline CDR1 MGHRA, CDR2 YSYEKL. CDR3 DNA sequence: TGCGCCAGCAGCCAATCTCCCCCCTCCGGCGCGGGGGAGCAGTACTTC. It specifies CASSQSPPSGAGEQYF.

The J gene is TRBJ1-6, the V gene TRBV4-3; D not certain. CDR1 and CDR2 from the germline V gene are LGHNA and YSLEER. V lost 1 base and J lost 1, with 17 bases in between. The CDR3 runs 19 residues. CDR3 loop: CASSQAAGGPESYNSPLHF. DNA of the CDR3: TGCGCCAGCAGCCAAGCTGCGGGCGGTCCCGAGTCCTATAATTCACCCCTCCACTTT.

V and J are TRBV9 and TRBJ2-7, with D possibly matching TRBD1 (6 bases). This CDR3 has 15 residues. The germline V gene encodes CDR1 SGDLS and CDR2 YYNGEE. Trimming took off 0 bases at V and 3 bases at J, with 13 bases between the two ends. The chain's CDR3 is CASSVGGTTDYEQYF. CDR3 bases: TGTGCCAGCAGCGTAGGGGGGACAACAGACTACGAGCAGTACTTC.

V and J are TRBV4-1 and TRBJ2-3, with 8 bases matching TRBD2. The CDR3 covers 15 residues. CDR1 is MGHRA and CDR2 is YSYEKL in the germline V gene. The trim removed 1 base at V and 4 bases at J, leaving 4 bases unmatched. This CDR3 reads CASSQARGGADTQYF. In DNA form, the CDR3 reads TGCGCCAGCAGCCAAGCCCGGGGGGGAGCAGATACGCAGTATTTT.

This clone was recorded a few times. The chain has TRBV5-5 and TRBJ1-1; TRBD1 matches at 8 bases. The CDR3 totals 16 residues. The ends lost 0 bases at V and 5 bases at J; junction bases unmatched: 9. The V gene's germline CDR1 is SGHKS and CDR2 YYEKEE (reference sequence). CDR3 sequence (DNA): TGTGCCAGCAGCTTGGGGGAAGGACAGGGAAATACTGAAGCTTTCTTT. It codes for CASSLGEGQGNTEAFF.

V is TRBV6-1 and J is TRBJ1-6; D possibly corresponds to TRBD1 (6 bases). The germline V gene has CDR1 MNHNS and CDR2 SASEGT. The length of the CDR3 is 14 residues. Trimming removed 5 bases at V and 7 bases at J, with 12 bases between. The CDR3 DNA reads as TGTGCCAGCAGTAACTCGGACAGCAATTCACCCCTCCACTTT. Residues: CASSNSDSNSPLHF.

This chain links TRBV9 with TRBJ1-1, with D possibly being TRBD1 (5 bases). Looked up from germline, CDR1 is SGDLS and CDR2 is YYNGEE. The germline V and J ends were trimmed by 2 bases and 5 bases, with 10 bases remaining between them. The length of the CDR3 is 13 residues. The CDR3: CASSVSGWTEAFF. The CDR3 region has the DNA TGTGCCAGCAGCGTTTCAGGGTGGACTGAAGCTTTCTTT. The complete variable domain, with remaining parts taken from reference TRBV9 and TRBJ1-1, reads DSGVTQTPKHLITATGQRVTLRCSPRSGDLSVYWYQQSLDQGLQFLIQYYNGEERAKGNILERFSAQQFPDLHSELNLSSLELGDSALYFCASSVSGWTEAFFGQGTRLTVV.